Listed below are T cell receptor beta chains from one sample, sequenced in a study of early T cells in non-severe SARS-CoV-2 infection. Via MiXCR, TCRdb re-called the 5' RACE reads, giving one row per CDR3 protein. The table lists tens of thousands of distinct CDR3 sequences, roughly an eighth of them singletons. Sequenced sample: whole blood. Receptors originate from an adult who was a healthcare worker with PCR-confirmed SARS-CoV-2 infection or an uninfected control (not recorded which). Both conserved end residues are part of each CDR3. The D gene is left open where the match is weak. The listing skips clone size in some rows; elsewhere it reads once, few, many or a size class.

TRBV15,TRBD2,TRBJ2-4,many,TGTGCCACCAGCAGAAGCGGGAGACCGGAGAACATTCAGTACTTC,CATSRSGRPENIQYF
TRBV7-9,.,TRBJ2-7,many,TGTGCCAGCAGCTCAGGGCTTAGTGGGTACGAGCAGTACTTC,CASSSGLSGYEQYF
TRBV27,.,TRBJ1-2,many,TGTGCCAGCAGTTTTAGGGATCTCTATGGCTACACCTTC,CASSFRDLYGYTF
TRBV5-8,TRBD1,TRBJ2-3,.,TGTGCCAGCAGCTTGGGGGACAGGGTGGTCACAGATACGCAGTATTTT,CASSLGDRVVTDTQYF
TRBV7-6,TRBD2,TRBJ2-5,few,TGTGCCAGCAGCTTAGGGGCGGGGGGCCAAGAGACCCAGTACTTC,CASSLGAGGQETQYF
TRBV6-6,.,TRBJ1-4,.,TGTGCCAGCACCAACAGTGAAAAACTGTTTTTT,CASTNSEKLFF
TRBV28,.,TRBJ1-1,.,TGTGCCAGCACCCCGGGACGGGCTAACACTGAAGCTTTCTTT,CASTPGRANTEAFF
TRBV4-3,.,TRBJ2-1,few,TGCGCCGGAGCGCATTGGAATGAGCAGTTCTTC,CAGAHWNEQFF
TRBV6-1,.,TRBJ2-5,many,TGTGCCAGCAGTGAAGTCAGGGAAGAGACCCAGTACTTC,CASSEVREETQYF
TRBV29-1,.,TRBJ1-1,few,TGCAGCGCCGACAGCGAATGGACTGAAGCTTTCTTT,CSADSEWTEAFF
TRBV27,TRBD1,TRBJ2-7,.,TGTGCCAGCAGTCCTGGAGTGGGACAGTCCTCCTACGAGCAGTACTTC,CASSPGVGQSSYEQYF
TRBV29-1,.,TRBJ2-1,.,TGCAGAGCGGGTTACTACAATGAGCAGTTCTTC,CRAGYYNEQFF
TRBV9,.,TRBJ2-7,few,TGTGCCAGCAGCGTCGGCCTAGGGGGCTACGAGCAGTACTTC,CASSVGLGGYEQYF
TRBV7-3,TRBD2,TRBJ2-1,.,TGTGCCAGCAGCTTAAATCCGGGAGGGTTGAATGAGCAGTTCTTC,CASSLNPGGLNEQFF
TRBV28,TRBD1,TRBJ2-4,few,TGTGCCAGCAGTTTATACGCACAGGGGGCGAGGTACATTCAGTACTTC,CASSLYAQGARYIQYF
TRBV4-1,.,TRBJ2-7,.,TGCGCCAGCAGCCAACAGGACCTCGTGGCCTCATACGAGCAGTACTTC,CASSQQDLVASYEQYF
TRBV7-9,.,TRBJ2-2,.,TGTGCCACCCGCCCCTCGTCGGAGCTGTTTTTT,CATRPSSELFF
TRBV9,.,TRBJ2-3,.,TGTGCCAGCAGCGTAGATTGGGCAGATACGCAGTATTTT,CASSVDWADTQYF
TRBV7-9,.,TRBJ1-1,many,TGTGCCAGCAGCTTTGCAGAGAACACTGAAGCTTTCTTT,CASSFAENTEAFF
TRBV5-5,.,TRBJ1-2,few,TGTGCCAGCAGCGCCATAGGGTCACCCCTCTATGGCTACACCTTC,CASSAIGSPLYGYTF
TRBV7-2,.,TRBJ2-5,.,TGTGCCAGCAGCTTAATTGAAGAGACCCAGTACTTC,CASSLIEETQYF
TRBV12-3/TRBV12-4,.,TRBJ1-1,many,TGTGCCAGCAGTTTAGTAGGGGCGAACACTGAAGCTTTCTTT,CASSLVGANTEAFF
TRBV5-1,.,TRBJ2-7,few,TGCGCCAGCAGCTACCCCGGGTCCGCAAGCTCCTACGAGCAGTACTTC,CASSYPGSASSYEQYF
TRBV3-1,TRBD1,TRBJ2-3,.,TGTGCCAGCAGCCCCCCGAGGACAGGGGGCACAGATACGCAGTATTTT,CASSPPRTGGTDTQYF
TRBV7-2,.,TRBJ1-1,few,TGTGCCAGCAGCCTCCAACCCCCGGCCGTGAACACTGAAGCTTTCTTT,CASSLQPPAVNTEAFF
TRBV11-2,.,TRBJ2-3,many,TGTGCCAGCAGCCCCCTGGCCACAGATACGCAGTATTTT,CASSPLATDTQYF
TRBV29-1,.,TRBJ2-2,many,TGCAGCGTTGTATGGCTGAACACCGGGGAGCTGTTTTTT,CSVVWLNTGELFF
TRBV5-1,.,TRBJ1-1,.,TGCGCCAGCAGCTTGGAGGGGATGGGCACTGAAGCTTTCTTT,CASSLEGMGTEAFF
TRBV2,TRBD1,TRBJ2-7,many,TGTGCCAGCAGTCGACAGGGGGAGTCCTACGAGCAGTACTTC,CASSRQGESYEQYF
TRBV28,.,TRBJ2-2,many,TGTGCCAGCAGTTTAAGGCCCGGGGAGCTGTTTTTT,CASSLRPGELFF
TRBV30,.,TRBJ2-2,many,TGTGCCTGGAACTTGGGGGGTTTGGAAACCGGGGAGCTGTTTTTT,CAWNLGGLETGELFF
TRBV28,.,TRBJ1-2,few,TGTGCCAGCAGTTACAGGCTTAATGGCTACACCTTC,CASSYRLNGYTF
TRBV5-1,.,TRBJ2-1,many,TGCGCCAGCAGCGGGCAAGGAGGCAATGAGCAGTTCTTC,CASSGQGGNEQFF
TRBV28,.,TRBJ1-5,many,TGTGCCAGCAGCTGGACGCAGGGGCAGCCCCAGCATTTT,CASSWTQGQPQHF
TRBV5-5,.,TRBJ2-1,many,TGTGCCAGCAGCTTGGCCGGCGGGGGCCGAGGAAATGAGCAGTTCTTC,CASSLAGGGRGNEQFF
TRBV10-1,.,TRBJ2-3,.,TGCGCCAGCAGTGCTCAATCAGATACGCAGTATTTT,CASSAQSDTQYF
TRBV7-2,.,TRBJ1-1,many,TGTGCCAGCAGCCCGCGACAGGTCGGCCGGACTGAAGCTTTCTTT,CASSPRQVGRTEAFF
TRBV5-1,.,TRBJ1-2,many,TGCGCCAGCAGCGCGACAGGCAGCTATGGCTACACCTTC,CASSATGSYGYTF
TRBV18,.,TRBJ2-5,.,TGTGCCAGCTCACCAGGGGACTACCAAGAGACCCAGTACTTC,CASSPGDYQETQYF
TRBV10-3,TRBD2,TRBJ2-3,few,TGTGCCATCAGCCAGGGACTAGCGGGAGGAAGCACAGATACGCAGTATTTT,CAISQGLAGGSTDTQYF
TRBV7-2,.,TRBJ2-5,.,TGTGCCAGCAGCCTCCAAGTCCGCGGGTGGGGGCTCGGAGGGACCCAGTACTTC,CASSLQVRGWGLGGTQYF
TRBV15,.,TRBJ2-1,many,TGTGCCACCAGCAGAGCCTTGGGATTCGCCTACAATGAGCAGTTCTTC,CATSRALGFAYNEQFF
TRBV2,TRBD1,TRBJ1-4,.,TGTGCCAGCAGGAGGGGGCTGGATGAAAAACTGTTTTTT,CASRRGLDEKLFF
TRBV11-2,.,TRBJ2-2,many,TGTGCCAGCAGCTTGGAGCCCAGGGGCACCGGGGAGCTGTTTTTT,CASSLEPRGTGELFF
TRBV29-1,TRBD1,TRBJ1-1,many,TGCAGCGTTACGGGACAGCTGAACACTGAAGCTTTCTTT,CSVTGQLNTEAFF
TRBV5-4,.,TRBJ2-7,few,TGTGCCAGCAGCTGGGACCAAGGGGTGCAGTACTTC,CASSWDQGVQYF
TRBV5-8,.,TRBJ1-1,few,TGTGCCAGCAGCCACGGGGCAGGGTCAAGAGAAGCTTTCTTT,CASSHGAGSREAFF
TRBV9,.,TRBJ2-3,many,TGTGCCAGCAGCGTAGGCACATTACCCGATACGCAGTATTTT,CASSVGTLPDTQYF
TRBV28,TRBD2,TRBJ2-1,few,TGTGCCAGCAGGACGATAGCGGGAGGCTGGGAAGGTGAGCAGTTCTTC,CASRTIAGGWEGEQFF
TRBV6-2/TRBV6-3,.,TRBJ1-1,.,TGTGCCAGCAGTTACGTAGGGTTTATAGGGTATACTGAAGCTTTCTTT,CASSYVGFIGYTEAFF
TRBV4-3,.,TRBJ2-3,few,TGCGCCAGCAGCCAAGACATCCCCACAGATACGCAGTATTTT,CASSQDIPTDTQYF
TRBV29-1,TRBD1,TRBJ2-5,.,TGCAGCGGCCGACAGGGATCTGAGACCCAGTACTTC,CSGRQGSETQYF
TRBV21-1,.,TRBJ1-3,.,TGTGCCAGCAGGGGGACAGGGGGCAGAGAAAACACCATATATTTT,CASRGTGGRENTIYF